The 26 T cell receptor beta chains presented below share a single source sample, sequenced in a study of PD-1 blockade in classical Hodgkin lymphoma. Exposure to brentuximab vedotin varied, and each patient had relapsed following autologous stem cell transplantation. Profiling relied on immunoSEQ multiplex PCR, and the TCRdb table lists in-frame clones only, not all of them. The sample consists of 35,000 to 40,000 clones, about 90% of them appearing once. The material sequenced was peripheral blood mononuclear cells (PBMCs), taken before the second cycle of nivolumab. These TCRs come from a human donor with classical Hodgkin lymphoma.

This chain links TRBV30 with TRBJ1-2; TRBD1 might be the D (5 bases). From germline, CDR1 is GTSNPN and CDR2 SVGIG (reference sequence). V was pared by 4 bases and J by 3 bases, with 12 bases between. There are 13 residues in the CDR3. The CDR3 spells CAWMMSGYYGYTF. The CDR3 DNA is TGTGCCTGGATGATGTCAGGGTACTATGGCTACACCTTC.

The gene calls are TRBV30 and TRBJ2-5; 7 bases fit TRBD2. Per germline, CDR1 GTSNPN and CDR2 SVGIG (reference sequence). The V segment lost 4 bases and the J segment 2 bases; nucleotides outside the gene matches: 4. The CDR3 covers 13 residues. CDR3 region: CAWTGLLQETQYF. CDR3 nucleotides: TGTGCCTGGACGGGACTACTTCAAGAGACCCAGTACTTC.

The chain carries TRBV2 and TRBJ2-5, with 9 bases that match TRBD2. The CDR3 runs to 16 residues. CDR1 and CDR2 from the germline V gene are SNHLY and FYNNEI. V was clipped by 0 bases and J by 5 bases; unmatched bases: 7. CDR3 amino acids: CASSEASGRIRETQYF. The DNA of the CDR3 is TGTGCCAGCAGTGAAGCCAGCGGGAGGATAAGGGAGACCCAGTACTTC. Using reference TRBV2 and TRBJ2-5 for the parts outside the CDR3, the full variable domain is EPEVTQTPSHQVTQMGQEVILRCVPISNHLYFYWYRQILGQKVEFLVSFYNNEISEKSEIFDDQFSVERPDGSNFTLKIRSTKLEDSAMYFCASSEASGRIRETQYFGPGTRLLVL.

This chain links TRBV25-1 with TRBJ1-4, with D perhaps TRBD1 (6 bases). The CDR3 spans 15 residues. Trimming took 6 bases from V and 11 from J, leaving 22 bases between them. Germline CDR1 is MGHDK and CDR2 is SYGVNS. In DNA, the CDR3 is TGTGCCAGCAGGAGTGGGGGCCCTGAGCTTGTGAAACTGTTTTTT. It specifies CASRSGGPELVKLFF.

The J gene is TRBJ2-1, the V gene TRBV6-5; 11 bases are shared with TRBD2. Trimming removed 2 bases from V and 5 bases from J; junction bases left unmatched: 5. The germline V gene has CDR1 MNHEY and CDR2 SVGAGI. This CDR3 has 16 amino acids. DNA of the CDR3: TGTGCCAGCAGTTACGCGGGACTAGCGGCAGACAATGAGCAGTTCTTC. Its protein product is CASSYAGLAADNEQFF.

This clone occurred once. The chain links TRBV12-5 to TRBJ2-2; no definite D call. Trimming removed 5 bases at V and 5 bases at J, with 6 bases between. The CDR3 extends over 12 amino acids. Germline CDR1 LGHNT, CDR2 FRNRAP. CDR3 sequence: CASGLDTGELFF. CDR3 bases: TGTGCTAGTGGTCTAGATACCGGGGAGCTGTTTTTT.

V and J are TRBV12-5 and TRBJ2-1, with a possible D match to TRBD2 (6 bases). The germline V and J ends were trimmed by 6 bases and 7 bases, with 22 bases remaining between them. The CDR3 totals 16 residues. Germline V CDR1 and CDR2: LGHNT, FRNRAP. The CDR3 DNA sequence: TGTGCTAGTGGCCCCACCTTACTAGGAGGGGCTAATGAGCAGTTCTTC. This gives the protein CASGPTLLGGANEQFF.

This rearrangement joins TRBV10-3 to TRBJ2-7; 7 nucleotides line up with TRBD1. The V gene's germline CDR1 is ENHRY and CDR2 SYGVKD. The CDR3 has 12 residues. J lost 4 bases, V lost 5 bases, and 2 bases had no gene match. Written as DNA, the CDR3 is TGTGCCATCAGTAAACAGGGGTACGAGCAGTACTTC. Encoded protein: CAISKQGYEQYF.

CDR3 in amino acids: CASSYLPPEDTEAFF. The CDR3, as DNA: TGTGCCAGCAGTTACCTGCCGCCCGAGGACACTGAAGCTTTCTTT. The rearrangement links TRBV6-6 to TRBJ1-1; D not certain. Trimming left V 2 bases short and J 3 bases short, with 13 bases between. The CDR3 contains 15 residues. Germline values: CDR1 MNHNY, CDR2 SVGAGI (reference sequence).

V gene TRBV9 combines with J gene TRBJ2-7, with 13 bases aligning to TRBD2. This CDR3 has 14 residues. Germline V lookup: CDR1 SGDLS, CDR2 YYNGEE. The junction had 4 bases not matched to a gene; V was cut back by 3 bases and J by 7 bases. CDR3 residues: CASSGGLAGTEQYF. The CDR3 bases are TGTGCCAGCAGCGGGGGACTAGCGGGAACGGAGCAGTACTTC.

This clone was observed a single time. CDR3 coding DNA: TGTGCCAGCAGTGAAGCTCAGGGGATGACGAACACCGGGGAGCTGTTTTTT. Translated, it gives CASSEAQGMTNTGELFF. The V call is TRBV6-1, the J call TRBJ2-2, with a possible D match to TRBD1 (6 bases). Trimming removed 0 bases at V and 0 bases at J, with 11 bases between. CDR3 size: 17 residues. Germline lookup yields CDR1 MNHNS and CDR2 SASEGT.

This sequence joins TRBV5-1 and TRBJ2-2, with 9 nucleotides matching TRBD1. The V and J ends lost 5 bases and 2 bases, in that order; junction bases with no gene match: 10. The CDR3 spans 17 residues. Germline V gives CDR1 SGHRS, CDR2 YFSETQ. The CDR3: CASRLMMTGGNTGELFF. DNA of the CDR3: TGCGCCAGCAGACTAATGATGACAGGGGGTAACACCGGGGAGCTGTTTTTT. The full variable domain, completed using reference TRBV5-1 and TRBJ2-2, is KAGVTQTPRYLIKTRGQQVTLSCSPISGHRSVSWYQQTPGQGLQFLFEYFSETQRNKGNFPGRFSGRQFSNSRSEMNVSTLELGDSALYLCASRLMMTGGNTGELFFGEGSRLTVL.

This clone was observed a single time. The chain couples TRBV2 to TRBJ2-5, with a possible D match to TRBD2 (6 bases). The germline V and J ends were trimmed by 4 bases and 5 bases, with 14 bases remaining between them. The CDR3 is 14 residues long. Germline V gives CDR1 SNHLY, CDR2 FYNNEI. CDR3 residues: CASSVLRDQETQYF. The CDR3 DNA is TGTGCCAGCAGTGTTTTGCGGGATCAGGAGACCCAGTACTTC.

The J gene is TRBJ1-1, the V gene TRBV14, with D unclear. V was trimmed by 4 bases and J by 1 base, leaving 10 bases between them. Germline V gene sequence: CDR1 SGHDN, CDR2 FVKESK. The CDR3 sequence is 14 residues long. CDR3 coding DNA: TGTGCCAGCAGCCGAACGTGGGGGAACACTGAAGCTTTCTTT. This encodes CASSRTWGNTEAFF. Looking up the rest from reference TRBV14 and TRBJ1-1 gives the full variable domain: EAGVTQFPSHSVIEKGQTVTLRCDPISGHDNLYWYRRVMGKEIKFLLHFVKESKQDESGMPNNRFLAERTGGTYSTLKVQPAELEDSGVYFCASSRTWGNTEAFFGQGTRLTVV.

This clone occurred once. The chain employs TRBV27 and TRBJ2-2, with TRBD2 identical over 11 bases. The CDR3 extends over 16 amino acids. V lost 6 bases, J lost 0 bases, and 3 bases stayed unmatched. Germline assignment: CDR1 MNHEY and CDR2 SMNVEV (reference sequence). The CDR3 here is CASSRSGRANTGELFF. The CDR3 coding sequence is TGTGCCAGCAGCCGTAGCGGGAGGGCGAACACCGGGGAGCTGTTTTTT.

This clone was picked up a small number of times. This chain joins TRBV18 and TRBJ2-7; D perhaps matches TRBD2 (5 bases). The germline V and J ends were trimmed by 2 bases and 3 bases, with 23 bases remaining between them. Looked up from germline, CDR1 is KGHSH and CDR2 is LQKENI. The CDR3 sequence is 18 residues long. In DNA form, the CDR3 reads TGTGCCAGCTCACCAGGATTGGAGGTCGCTGCCTCGGGCTACGAGCAGTACTTC. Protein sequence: CASSPGLEVAASGYEQYF.

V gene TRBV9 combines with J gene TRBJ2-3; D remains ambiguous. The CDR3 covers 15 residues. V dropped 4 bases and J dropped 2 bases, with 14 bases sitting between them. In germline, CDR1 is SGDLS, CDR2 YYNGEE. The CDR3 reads CASSTYYNHTDTQYF. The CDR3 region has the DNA TGTGCCAGCAGCACCTACTATAACCACACAGATACGCAGTATTTT.

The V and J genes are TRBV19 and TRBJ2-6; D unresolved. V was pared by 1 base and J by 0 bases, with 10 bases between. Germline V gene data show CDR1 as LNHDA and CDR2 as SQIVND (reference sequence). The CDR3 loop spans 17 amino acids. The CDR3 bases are TGTGCCAGTAGTATAGTCCACCGGACCTCTGGGGCCAACGTCCTGACTTTC. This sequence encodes CASSIVHRTSGANVLTF.

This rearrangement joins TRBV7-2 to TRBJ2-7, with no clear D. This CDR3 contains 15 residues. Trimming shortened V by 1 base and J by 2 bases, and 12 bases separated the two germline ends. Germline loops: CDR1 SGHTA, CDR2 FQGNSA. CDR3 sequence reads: CASSLVFDGAYEQYF. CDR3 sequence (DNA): TGTGCCAGCAGCTTAGTCTTCGATGGGGCCTACGAGCAGTACTTC.

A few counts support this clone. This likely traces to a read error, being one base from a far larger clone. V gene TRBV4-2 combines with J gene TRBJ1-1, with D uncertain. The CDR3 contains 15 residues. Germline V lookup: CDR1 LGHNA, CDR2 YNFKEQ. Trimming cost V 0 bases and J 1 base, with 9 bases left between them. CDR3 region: CASSQDAPGNTEAFF. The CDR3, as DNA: TGTGCCAGCAGCCAAGATGCGCCCGGGAACACTGAAGCTTTCTTT.

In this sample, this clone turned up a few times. CDR3 sequence: CATSRGDTSLVEAFF. The CDR3 DNA is TGTGCCACCAGCAGAGGGGACACCAGCCTAGTGGAAGCTTTCTTT. J is TRBJ1-1 and V is TRBV15; tentatively, D is TRBD1 (6 bases). V lost 1 base to trimming and J lost 8 bases, with 17 bases between them. The CDR3 spans 15 residues. Germline assignment: CDR1 LNHNV and CDR2 YYDKDF (reference sequence). The full variable domain, rest sourced from reference TRBV15 and TRBJ1-1, is DAMVIQNPRYQVTQFGKPVTLSCSQTLNHNVMYWYQQKSSQAPKLLFHYYDKDFNNEADTPDNFQSRRPNTSFCFLDIRSPGLGDTAMYLCATSRGDTSLVEAFFGQGTRLTVV.

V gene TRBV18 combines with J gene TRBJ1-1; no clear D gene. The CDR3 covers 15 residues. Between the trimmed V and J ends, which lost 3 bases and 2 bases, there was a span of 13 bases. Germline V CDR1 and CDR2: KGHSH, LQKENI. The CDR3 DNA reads TGTGCCAGCTCACCCCCTTTGGGGAAAAACACTGAAGCTTTCTTT. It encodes CASSPPLGKNTEAFF. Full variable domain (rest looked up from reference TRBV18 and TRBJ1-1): NAGVMQNPRHLVRRRGQEARLRCSPMKGHSHVYWYRQLPEEGLKFMVYLQKENIIDESGMPKERFSAEFPKEGPSILRIQQVVRGDSAAYFCASSPPLGKNTEAFFGQGTRLTVV.

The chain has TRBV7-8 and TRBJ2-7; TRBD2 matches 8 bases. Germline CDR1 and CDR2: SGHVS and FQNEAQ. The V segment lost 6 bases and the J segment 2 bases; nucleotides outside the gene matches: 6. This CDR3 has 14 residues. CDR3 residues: CASRPAGDTYEQYF. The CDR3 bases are TGTGCCAGCAGACCAGCGGGGGATACCTACGAGCAGTACTTC.

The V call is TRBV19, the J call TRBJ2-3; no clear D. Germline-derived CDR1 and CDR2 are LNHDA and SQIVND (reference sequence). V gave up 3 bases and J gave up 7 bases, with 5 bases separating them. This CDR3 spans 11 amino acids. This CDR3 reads CASSISHTQYF. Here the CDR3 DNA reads TGTGCCAGTAGTATTTCCCATACGCAGTATTTT. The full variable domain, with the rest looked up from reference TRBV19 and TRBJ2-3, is DGGITQSPKYLFRKEGQNVTLSCEQNLNHDAMYWYRQDPGQGLRLIYYSQIVNDFQKGDIAEGYSVSREKKESFPLTVTSAQKNPTAFYLCASSISHTQYFGPGTRLTVL.

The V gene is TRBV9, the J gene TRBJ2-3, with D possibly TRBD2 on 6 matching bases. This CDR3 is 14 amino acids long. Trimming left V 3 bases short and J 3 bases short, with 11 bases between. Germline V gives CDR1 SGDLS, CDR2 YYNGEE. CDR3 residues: CASSETGVTDTQYF. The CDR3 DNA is TGTGCCAGCAGCGAAACGGGAGTGACAGATACGCAGTATTTT. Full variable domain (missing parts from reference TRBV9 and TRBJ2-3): DSGVTQTPKHLITATGQRVTLRCSPRSGDLSVYWYQQSLDQGLQFLIQYYNGEERAKGNILERFSAQQFPDLHSELNLSSLELGDSALYFCASSETGVTDTQYFGPGTRLTVL.

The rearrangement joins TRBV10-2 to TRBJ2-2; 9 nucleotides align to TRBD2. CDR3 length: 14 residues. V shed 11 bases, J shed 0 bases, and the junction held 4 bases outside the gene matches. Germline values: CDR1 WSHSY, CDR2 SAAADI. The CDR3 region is CAVAGGPNTGELFF. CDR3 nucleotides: TGCGCCGTCGCGGGAGGGCCGAACACCGGGGAGCTGTTTTTT.